Listed below are T cell receptor beta chains from one sample, sequenced in a study of blood T cells in healthy people across ages. TCRdb ran MiXCR on the 5' RACE reads and lists one entry per CDR3 protein. The sample holds 870,000 or so distinct CDR3 sequences; roughly 26% are singletons and the top ten take 15% to 20%. Sequencing was performed on blood. The receptors derive from an elderly woman in good health. Each CDR3 is given without its conserved first and last residue. Each record gives: D gene, V gene, CDR3 protein. A D gene is named only where the DNA matches it firmly.

TRBD1 | TRBV7-2 | ASSLDTGGTNYGRT
TRBD1 | TRBV12-3/TRBV12-4 | ASSTPTGDATDAQY
TRBD2 | TRBV3-1 | ASSRPLRGVVSEQF
- | TRBV21-1 | ASGRDRYYEQY
- | TRBV27 | ATRGGSYTEAF
- | TRBV30 | AWSVSSSYEQY
TRBD1 | TRBV5-1 | ASSWEAGGIDTQY
- | TRBV7-2 | ACIQRGGRTYGYT
- | TRBV5-1 | DSSLDHYEQY
- | TRBV6-1 | ASSEVQFGGNEQF
TRBD1 | TRBV3-1 | ASSQMDRGRDSYT
- | TRBV14 | ASSQGVRYYEQY
- | TRBV3-1 | ASSQVPPAQETQY
TRBD1 | TRBV30 | AYGTARTEAF
TRBD1 | TRBV5-1 | ASSWEETGVETQY
- | TRBV7-2 | ASSLGQEPSPLH
TRBD2 | TRBV13 | ASSLRTRSGGNNEQY
- | TRBV27 | ASSYTDKNNSPLH
- | TRBV29-1 | SVLNPGSIAEQF
TRBD1 | TRBV5-1 | ASSQTGTVYNEQF
- | TRBV20-1 | SARDLKRGDTEAF
TRBD1 | TRBV7-9 | ASSLQGATYEQY
- | TRBV10-2 | ASSEGYGYEQY
- | TRBV4-2 | ASSQDPRAGPYNEQF
TRBD2 | TRBV20-1 | SAKISGGRETQY
- | TRBV12-3/TRBV12-4 | ASSLSEGSGELF
- | TRBV5-1 | ASRLGADSNQPQH
- | TRBV9 | ASSDWTEYTDTQY
- | TRBV3-1 | ASSQAYTVLYEQY
TRBD1 | TRBV5-4 | ASSFGQGDGYT
TRBD1 | TRBV11-2 | ASSIYRGGTEAF